The next 5 T cell receptor beta chains were all read from a single sample in a study of blood T cell repertoires in COVID-19. Assay used: immunoSEQ multiplex PCR; TCRdb lists only in-frame clones, some missing. The table shows approximately 280,000 clones, with roughly 90% occurring only once. Material for sequencing was PBMCs or T cells enriched from blood (not recorded which). The source of these receptors is a woman aged 55-75 years who had recovered from COVID-19.

V and J are TRBV5-1 and TRBJ2-5, with TRBD1 matching over 9 bases. Looked up from germline, CDR1 is SGHRS and CDR2 is YFSETQ. CDR3 length equals 14 residues. The junction had 2 bases not matched to a gene; V was cut back by 2 bases and J by 3 bases. CDR3: CASSFTGGEETQYF. CDR3 bases: TGCGCCAGCAGCTTTACAGGGGGCGAAGAGACCCAGTACTTC.

This chain joins TRBV6-1 and TRBJ2-3; no clear D gene. Germline CDR1 is MNHNS and CDR2 is SASEGT. V shed 8 bases and J shed 0 bases, with 12 bases lying between them. The CDR3 covers 14 residues. This chain's CDR3 is CASHSRVSTDTQYF. CDR3 nucleotides: TGTGCCAGCCACTCCCGGGTCAGCACAGATACGCAGTATTTT.

The chain's CDR3 is CASSTPLGALGTDTQYF. The DNA for the CDR3 is TGTGCCAGCAGTACGCCCTTGGGGGCCCTCGGCACAGATACGCAGTATTTT. J is TRBJ2-3 and V is TRBV27, with a tentative D call TRBD1 (6 bases). Trimming cost V 5 bases and J 1 base, with 19 bases left between them. The CDR3 extends over 17 amino acids. CDR1 and CDR2 (germline): MNHEY, SMNVEV (reference sequence).

V usage is TRBV7-3 and J usage is TRBJ2-1, with D unresolved. Germline CDR1 SGHTA, CDR2 FQGTGA. This CDR3 region has 14 residues. V lost 5 bases, J lost 0 bases, and 8 bases lay in between. The CDR3 sequence is CASSPGSSYNEQFF. DNA of the CDR3: TGTGCCAGCAGCCCTGGCAGCTCCTACAATGAGCAGTTCTTC.

V and J are TRBV5-1 and TRBJ2-2; 11 bases agree with TRBD1. The trim removed 2 bases at V and 5 bases at J, leaving 14 bases unmatched. This CDR3 has 19 residues. Germline assignment: CDR1 SGHRS and CDR2 YFSETQ. The CDR3 region has the DNA TGCGCCAGCAGCTTAACCGGGACAGGGGGGCCCCCGGGAACCGGGGAGCTGTTTTTT. Protein sequence: CASSLTGTGGPPGTGELFF.